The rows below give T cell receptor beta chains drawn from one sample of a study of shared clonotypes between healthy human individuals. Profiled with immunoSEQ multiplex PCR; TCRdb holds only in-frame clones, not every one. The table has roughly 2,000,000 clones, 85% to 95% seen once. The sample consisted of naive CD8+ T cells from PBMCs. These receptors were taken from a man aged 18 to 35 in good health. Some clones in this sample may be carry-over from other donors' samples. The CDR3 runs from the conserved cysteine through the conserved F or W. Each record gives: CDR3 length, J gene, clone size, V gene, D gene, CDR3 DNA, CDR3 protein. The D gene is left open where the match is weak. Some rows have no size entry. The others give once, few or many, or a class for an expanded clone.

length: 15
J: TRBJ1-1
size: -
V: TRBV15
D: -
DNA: TGTGCCACCAGCAGAGAGCAGATACCGAACACTGAAGCTTTCTTT
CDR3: CATSREQIPNTEAFF

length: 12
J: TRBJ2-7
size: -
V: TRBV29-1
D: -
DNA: TGCAGCGTTAGCCCTACGGGATGGGAGCAGTACTTC
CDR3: CSVSPTGWEQYF

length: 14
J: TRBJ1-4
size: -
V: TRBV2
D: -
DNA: TGTGCCAGCAGTCCGGGAACAACTAATGAAAAACTGTTTTTT
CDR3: CASSPGTTNEKLFF

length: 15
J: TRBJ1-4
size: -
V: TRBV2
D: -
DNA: TGTGCCAGCAGTGAAAGGGGTTTCGAGCGTGAAAAACTGTTTTTT
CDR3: CASSERGFEREKLFF

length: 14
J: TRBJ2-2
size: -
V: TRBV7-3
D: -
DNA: TGTGCCAGCAGCCGGGGCGGACCCACCGGGGAGCTGTTTTTT
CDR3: CASSRGGPTGELFF

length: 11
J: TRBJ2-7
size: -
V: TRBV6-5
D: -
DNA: TGTGCCAGCAGATCTGGGGGCGAGCAGTACTTC
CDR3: CASRSGGEQYF

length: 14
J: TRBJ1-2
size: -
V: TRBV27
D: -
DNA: TGTGCCAGCAGTTTAACTAACGAGGGCTATGGCTACACCTTC
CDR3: CASSLTNEGYGYTF

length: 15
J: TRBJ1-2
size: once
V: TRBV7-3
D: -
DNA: TGTGCCAGCAGCCAGGGCCCGACGGGACGTGATGGCTACACCTTC
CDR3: CASSQGPTGRDGYTF

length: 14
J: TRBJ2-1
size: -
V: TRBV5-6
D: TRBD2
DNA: TGTGCCAGCAGCCTCCCGGGAGGGATCCATGAGCAGTTCTTC
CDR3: CASSLPGGIHEQFF

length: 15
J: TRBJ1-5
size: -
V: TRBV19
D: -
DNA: TGTGCCAGTAGCCCTACCGGGACTGGTAATCAGCCCCAGCATTTT
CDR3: CASSPTGTGNQPQHF

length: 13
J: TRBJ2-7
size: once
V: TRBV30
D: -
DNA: TGTGCCTTCACCCCCGGGACAAGCTACGAGCAGTACTTC
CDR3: CAFTPGTSYEQYF

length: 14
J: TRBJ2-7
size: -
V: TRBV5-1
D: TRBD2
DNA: TGCGCCAGCAGCTGGACTAGCGGGAGCTACGAGCAGTACTTC
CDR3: CASSWTSGSYEQYF

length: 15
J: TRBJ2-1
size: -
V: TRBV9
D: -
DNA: TGTGCCAGCAGCGTAGAGTCGGGACTCACCAATGAGCAGTTCTTC
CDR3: CASSVESGLTNEQFF

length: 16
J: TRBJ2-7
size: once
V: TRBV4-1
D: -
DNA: TGCGCCAGCAGCCAAGTCACACGGACGGGCACCTACGAGCAGTACTTC
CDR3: CASSQVTRTGTYEQYF

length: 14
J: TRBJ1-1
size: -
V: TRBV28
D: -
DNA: TGTGCCAGCAGTTTATTCTCCGCAGGGGTTGAAGCTTTCTTT
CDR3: CASSLFSAGVEAFF

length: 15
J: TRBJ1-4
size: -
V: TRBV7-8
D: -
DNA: TGTGCCAGCAGCCAGCCGACCTGGGGTAATGAAAAACTGTTTTTT
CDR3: CASSQPTWGNEKLFF

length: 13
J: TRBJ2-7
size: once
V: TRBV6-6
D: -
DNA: TGTGCCAGCAGTTACTCAGGGCATCGCGAGCAGTACTTC
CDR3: CASSYSGHREQYF

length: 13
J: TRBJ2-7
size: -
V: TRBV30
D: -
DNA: TGTGCCTGGGCCTCCGAGGTACGGTACGAGCAGTACTTC
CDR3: CAWASEVRYEQYF

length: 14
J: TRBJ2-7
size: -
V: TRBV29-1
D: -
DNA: TGCAGCGCCCAATCGGACGGGGTTGCCTACGAGCAGTACTTC
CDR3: CSAQSDGVAYEQYF

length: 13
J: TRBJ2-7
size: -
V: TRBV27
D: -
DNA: TGTGCCAGCAGTTTATCGCCGGGAGATGAGCAGTACTTC
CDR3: CASSLSPGDEQYF

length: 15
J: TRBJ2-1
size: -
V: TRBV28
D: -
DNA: TGTGCCAGCAGGGGACCGTACAGCTCCTACAATGAGCAGTTCTTC
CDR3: CASRGPYSSYNEQFF

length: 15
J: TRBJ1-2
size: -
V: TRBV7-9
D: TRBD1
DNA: TGTGCCAGCAGCTTAGGGACAGGGTCTAGCTATGGCTACACCTTC
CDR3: CASSLGTGSSYGYTF

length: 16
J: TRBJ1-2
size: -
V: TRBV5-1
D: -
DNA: TGCGCCAGCAGCTTGGGGTACATCAGCCCTAACTATGGCTACACCTTC
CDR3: CASSLGYISPNYGYTF

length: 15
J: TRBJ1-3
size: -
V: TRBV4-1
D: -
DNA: TGCGCCAGCAGCCAAGATTTAACAGCTGGAAACACCATATATTTT
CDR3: CASSQDLTAGNTIYF

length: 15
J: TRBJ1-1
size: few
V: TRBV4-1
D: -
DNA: TGCGCCAGCAGCCAGGTACGTAAAATGAACACTGAAGCTTTCTTT
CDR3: CASSQVRKMNTEAFF

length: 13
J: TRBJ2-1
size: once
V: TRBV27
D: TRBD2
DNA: TGTGCCAGCCAATCTAGCGGGAGCAATGAGCAGTTCTTC
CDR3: CASQSSGSNEQFF

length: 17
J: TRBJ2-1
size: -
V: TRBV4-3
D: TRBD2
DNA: TGCGCCAGCAGCCAAGATCTGACTAGCGGGACTTACAATGAGCAGTTCTTC
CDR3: CASSQDLTSGTYNEQFF

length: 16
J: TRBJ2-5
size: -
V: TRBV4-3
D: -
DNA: TGCGCCAGCAGCCAGCTGAGGGCGGCCGAGGGAGAGACCCAGTACTTC
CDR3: CASSQLRAAEGETQYF

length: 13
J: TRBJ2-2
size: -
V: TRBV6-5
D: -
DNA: TGTGCCAGCAGTTACAGGGTCACCGGGGAGCTGTTTTTT
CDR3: CASSYRVTGELFF

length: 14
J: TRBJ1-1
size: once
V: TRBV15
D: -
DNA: TGTGCCACCAGCATCACAGGGATGAACACTGAAGCTTTCTTT
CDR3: CATSITGMNTEAFF

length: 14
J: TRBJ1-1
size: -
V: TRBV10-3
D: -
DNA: TGTGCCATCAGTGAGGCGACTATGAACACTGAAGCTTTCTTT
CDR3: CAISEATMNTEAFF

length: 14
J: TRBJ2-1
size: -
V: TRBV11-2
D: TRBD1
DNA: TGTGCCAGCAGCCAATGGGGACAGGTCAATGAGCAGTTCTTC
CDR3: CASSQWGQVNEQFF

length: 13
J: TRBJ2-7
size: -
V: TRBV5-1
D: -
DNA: TGCGCCAGCAGCTTGGGAGGGATCTACGAGCAGTACTTC
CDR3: CASSLGGIYEQYF

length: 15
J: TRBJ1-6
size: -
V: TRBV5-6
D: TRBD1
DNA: TGTGCCAGCAGGAAGCAAGACAGGGTGGATTCACCCCTCCACTTT
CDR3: CASRKQDRVDSPLHF

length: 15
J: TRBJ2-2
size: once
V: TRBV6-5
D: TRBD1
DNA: TGTGCCAGCAGCTGGGACAGGGGGCGAACCGGGGAGCTGTTTTTT
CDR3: CASSWDRGRTGELFF

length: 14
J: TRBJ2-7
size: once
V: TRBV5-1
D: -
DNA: TGCGCCAGCAGCTTGAGATGGGGGACCTACGAGCAGTACTTC
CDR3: CASSLRWGTYEQYF

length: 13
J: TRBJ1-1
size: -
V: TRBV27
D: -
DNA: TGTGCCAGCAGTTTGTCACTTTACACTGAAGCTTTCTTT
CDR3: CASSLSLYTEAFF

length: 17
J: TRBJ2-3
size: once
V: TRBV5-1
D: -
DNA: TGCGCCAGCAGCCCATTAGACAGGTTTCCTAGCACAGATACGCAGTATTTT
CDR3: CASSPLDRFPSTDTQYF

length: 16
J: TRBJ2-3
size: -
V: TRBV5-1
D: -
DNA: TGCGCCAGCAGATTGGGGGCACCCCCTAGCACAGATACGCAGTATTTT
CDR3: CASRLGAPPSTDTQYF

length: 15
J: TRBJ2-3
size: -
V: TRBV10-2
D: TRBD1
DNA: TGCGCCAGCAGGGCCGGGGACAGAAGCACAGATACGCAGTATTTT
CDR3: CASRAGDRSTDTQYF

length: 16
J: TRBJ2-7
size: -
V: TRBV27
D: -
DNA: TGTGCCAGCAGTTTAAAGATCCGGGGGACGCCCTACGAGCAGTACTTC
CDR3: CASSLKIRGTPYEQYF

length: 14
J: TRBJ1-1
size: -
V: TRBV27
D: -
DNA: TGTGCCAGCAGTCTCGGACGGACGAACACTGAAGCTTTCTTT
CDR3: CASSLGRTNTEAFF

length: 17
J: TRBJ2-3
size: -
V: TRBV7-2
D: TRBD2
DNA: TGTGCCAGCAGCGCCCGGGCTAGCGGACCTAGCACAGATACGCAGTATTTT
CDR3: CASSARASGPSTDTQYF

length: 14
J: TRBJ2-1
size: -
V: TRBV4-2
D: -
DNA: TGTGCCAGCAGCCAAGGCCTAGTCAGCAATGAGCAGTTCTTC
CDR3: CASSQGLVSNEQFF

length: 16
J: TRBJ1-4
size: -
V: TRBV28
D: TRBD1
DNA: TGTGCCAGTGGCCGGGACAGGGGGGAAGCTAATGAAAAACTGTTTTTT
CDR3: CASGRDRGEANEKLFF

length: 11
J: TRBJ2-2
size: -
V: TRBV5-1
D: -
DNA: TGCGCCAGCTGGGGAGTCGGGGAGCTGTTTTTT
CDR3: CASWGVGELFF

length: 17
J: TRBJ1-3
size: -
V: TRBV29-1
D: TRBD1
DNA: TGCAGCGTGGCCGGGACAGGGGCCTCTGACTCTGGAAACACCATATATTTT
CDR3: CSVAGTGASDSGNTIYF

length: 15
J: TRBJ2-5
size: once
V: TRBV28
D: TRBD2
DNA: TGTGCCAGCAGTTTACCTCTAGCGGGAGAAGAGACCCAGTACTTC
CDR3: CASSLPLAGEETQYF